Listed here are 2 T cell receptor beta chains from one sample, sequenced in a study of blood T cell repertoires in COVID-19. Using immunoSEQ multiplex PCR, the repertoire was profiled, and TCRdb retains in-frame clones only, with some absent. Of about 56,000 clones in the sample, 85% to 90% were seen once. Sequencing was performed on peripheral blood. The receptor source for this set is a woman aged 60-70 years with COVID-19, enrolled during active disease.

The rearrangement links TRBV4-2 to TRBJ2-2, with a possible D match to TRBD2 (5 bases). The CDR3 spans 15 residues. The V gene lost 3 bases and the J gene lost 8 bases, with 16 bases spanning the gap. Germline V lookup: CDR1 LGHNA, CDR2 YNFKEQ. The CDR3 reads CASSHLGLSPGELFF. Written as DNA, the CDR3 is TGTGCCAGCAGCCATCTCGGACTTTCTCCAGGGGAGCTGTTTTTT.

The chain recombines TRBV7-2 with TRBJ1-1; TRBD1 aligns across 7 bases. CDR1 SGHTA and CDR2 FQGNSA come from the germline V gene. This CDR3 has 15 residues. The V gene end was trimmed by 1 base and the J gene end by 4 bases; junction bases not matched to a gene: 6. The CDR3 here is CASSLVGGSATEAFF. The CDR3 coding sequence is TGTGCCAGCAGCTTAGTAGGGGGCAGCGCCACTGAAGCTTTCTTT.